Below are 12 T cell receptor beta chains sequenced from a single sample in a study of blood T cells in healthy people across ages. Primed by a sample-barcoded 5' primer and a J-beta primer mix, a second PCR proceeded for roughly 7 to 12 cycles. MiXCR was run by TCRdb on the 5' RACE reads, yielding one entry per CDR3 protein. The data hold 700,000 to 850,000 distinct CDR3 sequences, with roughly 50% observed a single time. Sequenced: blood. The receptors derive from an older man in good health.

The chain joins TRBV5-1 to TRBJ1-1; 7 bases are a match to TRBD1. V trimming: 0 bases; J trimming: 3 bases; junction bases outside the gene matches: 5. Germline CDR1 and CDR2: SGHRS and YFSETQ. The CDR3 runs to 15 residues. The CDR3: CASSLVQGMHTEAFF. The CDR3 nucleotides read TGCGCCAGCAGCTTGGTACAGGGGATGCACACTGAAGCTTTCTTT. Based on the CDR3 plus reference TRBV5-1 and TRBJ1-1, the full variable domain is KAGVTQTPRYLIKTRGQQVTLSCSPISGHRSVSWYQQTPGQGLQFLFEYFSETQRNKGNFPGRFSGRQFSNSRSEMNVSTLELGDSALYLCASSLVQGMHTEAFFGQGTRLTVV.

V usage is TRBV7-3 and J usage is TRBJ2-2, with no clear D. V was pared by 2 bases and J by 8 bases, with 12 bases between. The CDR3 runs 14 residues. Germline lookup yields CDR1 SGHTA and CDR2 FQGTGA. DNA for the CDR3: TGTGCCAGCAGCTTATGGCCCTCGGCGGGGGAGCTGTTTTTT. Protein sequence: CASSLWPSAGELFF.

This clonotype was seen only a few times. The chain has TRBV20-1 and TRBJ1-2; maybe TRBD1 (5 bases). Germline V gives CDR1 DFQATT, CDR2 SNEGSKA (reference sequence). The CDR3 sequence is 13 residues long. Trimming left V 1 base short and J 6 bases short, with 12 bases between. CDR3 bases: TGCAGTGCTAGAGGGGGGGGGATAGATGGCTACACCTTC. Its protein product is CSARGGGIDGYTF.

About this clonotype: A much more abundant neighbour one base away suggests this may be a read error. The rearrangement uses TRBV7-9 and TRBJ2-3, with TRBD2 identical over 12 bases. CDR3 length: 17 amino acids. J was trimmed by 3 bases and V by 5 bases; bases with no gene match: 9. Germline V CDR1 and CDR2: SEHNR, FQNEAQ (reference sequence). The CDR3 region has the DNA TGTGCCAGCAGCGGACGGGGAGGACTAGCGGGAACAGATACGCAGTATTTT. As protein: CASSGRGGLAGTDTQYF.

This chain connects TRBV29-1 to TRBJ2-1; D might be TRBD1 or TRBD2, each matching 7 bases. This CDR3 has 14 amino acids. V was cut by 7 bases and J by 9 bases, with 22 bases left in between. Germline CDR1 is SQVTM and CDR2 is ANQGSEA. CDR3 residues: CSAPQGEGLIEQFF. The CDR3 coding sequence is TGCAGCGCCCCGCAGGGGGAGGGCCTGATTGAGCAGTTCTTC.

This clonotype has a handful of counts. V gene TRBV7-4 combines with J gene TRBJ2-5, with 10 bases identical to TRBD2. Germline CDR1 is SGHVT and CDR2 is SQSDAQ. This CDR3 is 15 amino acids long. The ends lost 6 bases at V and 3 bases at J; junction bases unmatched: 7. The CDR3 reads CASSPRLAGKETQYF. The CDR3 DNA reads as TGTGCCAGCAGTCCACGACTAGCGGGTAAAGAGACCCAGTACTTC.

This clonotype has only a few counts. The CDR3 sequence is CASSPWTRTDTQYF. In nucleotides, the CDR3 is TGTGCCAGCAGCCCTTGGACCCGGACAGATACGCAGTATTTT. The chain combines TRBV7-3 with TRBJ2-3; no clear D. The V and J ends lost 5 bases and 3 bases respectively, with 12 bases between them. The V gene's germline CDR1 is SGHTA and CDR2 FQGTGA. The CDR3 is 14 residues long.

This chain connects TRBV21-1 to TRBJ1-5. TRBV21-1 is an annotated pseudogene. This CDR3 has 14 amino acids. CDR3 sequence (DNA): TGTGCCAGCAGCAAACCCCTCCCCAATCAGCCCCAGCATTTT. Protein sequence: CASSKPLPNQPQHF.

The CDR3 here is CASSPARTSSYEQYF. In DNA, the CDR3 is TGCGCCAGCAGCCCAGCGAGGACATCCTCCTACGAGCAGTACTTC. The chain links TRBV4-1 to TRBJ2-7, with D possibly TRBD1 on 5 matching bases. The CDR3 has 15 residues. The ends were cut back, 4 bases at V and 0 bases at J, with 13 bases in the middle. Germline CDR1 reads MGHRA; CDR2 reads YSYEKL.

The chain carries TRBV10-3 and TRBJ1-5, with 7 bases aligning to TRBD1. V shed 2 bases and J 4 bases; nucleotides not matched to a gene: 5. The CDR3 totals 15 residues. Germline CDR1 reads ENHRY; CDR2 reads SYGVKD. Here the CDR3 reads CAISETGADNQPQHF. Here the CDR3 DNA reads TGTGCCATCAGTGAGACAGGGGCCGATAATCAGCCCCAGCATTTT.

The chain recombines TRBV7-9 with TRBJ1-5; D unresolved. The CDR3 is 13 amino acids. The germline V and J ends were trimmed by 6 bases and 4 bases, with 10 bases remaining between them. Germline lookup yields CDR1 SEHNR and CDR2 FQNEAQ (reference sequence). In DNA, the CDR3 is TGTGCCAGCAGTCCAAGCCAGAATCAGCCCCAGCATTTT. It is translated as CASSPSQNQPQHF.

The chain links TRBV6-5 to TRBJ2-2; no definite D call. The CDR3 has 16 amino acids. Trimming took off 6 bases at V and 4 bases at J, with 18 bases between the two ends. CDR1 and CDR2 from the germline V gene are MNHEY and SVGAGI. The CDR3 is CASSRRPDSSTGELFF. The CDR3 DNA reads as TGTGCCAGCAGCCGAAGGCCCGATTCTAGCACCGGGGAGCTGTTTTTT.